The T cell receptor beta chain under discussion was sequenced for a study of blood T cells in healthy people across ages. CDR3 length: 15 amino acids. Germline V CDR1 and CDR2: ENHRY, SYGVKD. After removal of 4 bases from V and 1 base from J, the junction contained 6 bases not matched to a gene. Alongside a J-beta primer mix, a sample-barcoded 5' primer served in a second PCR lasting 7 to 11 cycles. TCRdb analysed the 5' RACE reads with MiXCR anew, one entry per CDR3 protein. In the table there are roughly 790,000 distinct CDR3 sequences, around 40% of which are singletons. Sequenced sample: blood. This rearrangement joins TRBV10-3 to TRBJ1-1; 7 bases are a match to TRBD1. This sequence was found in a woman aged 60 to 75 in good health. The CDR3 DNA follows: TGTGCCATCAGTGGACAGGGTGGCCCGAACACTGAAGCTTTCTTT. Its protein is CAISGQGGPNTEAFF.